Below are 22 T cell receptor beta chains sequenced from a single sample in a study of blood T cell repertoires in COVID-19. TCRdb's copy holds only in-frame clones and misses some; the assay was immunoSEQ multiplex PCR. The sample shows under 300,000 clones, approximately 83% of them seen only once. Sequencing was performed on PBMCs or T cells enriched from blood (not recorded which). These TCRs come from a woman aged 45-60 years who had recovered from COVID-19.

This clone was picked up a small number of times. The rearrangement links TRBV9 to TRBJ1-2; 12 bases agree with TRBD1. Germline CDR1 is SGDLS and CDR2 is YYNGEE. The length of the CDR3 is 16 residues. V lost 3 bases and J lost 4; bases outside the gene matches: 7. The CDR3 bases are TGTGCCAGCAGCGCCCAAGGGACAGGGGGCGGCTATGGCTACACCTTC. Translating it yields CASSAQGTGGGYGYTF.

CDR3: CASSLERGGSEAFF. CDR3 sequence (DNA): TGCGCCAGCAGCTTGGAACGGGGGGGCTCTGAAGCTTTCTTT. The J gene is TRBJ1-1, the V gene TRBV5-1; D possibly corresponds to TRBD1 (6 bases). Germline loops: CDR1 SGHRS, CDR2 YFSETQ. The ends were cut back, 0 bases at V and 6 bases at J, with 12 bases in the middle. The CDR3 consists of 14 residues.

This clone was seen a handful of times. The chain joins TRBV7-8 to TRBJ1-3; 8 bases align to TRBD1. The ends lost 5 bases at V and 8 bases at J; junction bases unmatched: 5. Germline lookup yields CDR1 SGHVS and CDR2 FQNEAQ. The CDR3 contains 13 residues. CDR3 sequence: CASSPTGVDTIYF. The CDR3 DNA follows: TGTGCCAGCAGCCCGACAGGGGTAGACACCATATATTTT.

The chain links TRBV29-1 to TRBJ2-5; 13 nucleotides line up with TRBD2. This CDR3 spans 15 amino acids. After removal of 2 bases from V and 8 bases from J, the junction contained 8 bases not matched to a gene. Germline loops: CDR1 SQVTM, CDR2 ANQGSEA. Here the CDR3 reads CSVESTSGGGTTQYF. DNA for the CDR3: TGCAGCGTTGAAAGCACTAGCGGGGGGGGGACAACCCAGTACTTC.

This clone was seen once. The chain employs TRBV19 and TRBJ1-5; 11 nucleotides align to TRBD1. In germline, CDR1 is LNHDA, CDR2 SQIVND (reference sequence). The J segment lost 6 bases and the V segment lost 10 bases, leaving 5 bases of the junction unmatched. The CDR3 contains 13 residues. The CDR3 DNA reads as TGTGCCACCGGACAGGGGGCGGGTCAGCCCCAGCATTTT. The encoded protein is CATGQGAGQPQHF.

V usage is TRBV7-2 and J usage is TRBJ2-1; 10 bases align to TRBD2. This CDR3 region has 16 residues. Germline loops: CDR1 SGHTA, CDR2 FQGNSA. Trimming cost V 5 bases and J 8 bases; bases outside gene matches: 12. The CDR3 DNA follows: TGTGCCAGCAGCCCGGAAACTAGCGGGATAAGATATGAGCAGTTCTTC. This codes for CASSPETSGIRYEQFF.

The V call is TRBV11-3, the J call TRBJ1-1; no clear D gene. The CDR3 spans 14 residues. The germline V gene has CDR1 SGHNT and CDR2 YENEEA. V was clipped by 3 bases and J by 1 base, with 9 bases between them. The CDR3 loop reads CASSFGGRNTEAFF. The CDR3 DNA reads TGTGCCAGCAGCTTCGGCGGCAGGAACACTGAAGCTTTCTTT.

J is TRBJ2-2 and V is TRBV9; the D is unclear. CDR1 is SGDLS, CDR2 YYNGEE, per germline. This CDR3 contains 14 residues. The CDR3 bases are TGTGCTTCGCGAGGTAACGCGAACACCGGGGAGCTGTTTTTT. Translation gives CASRGNANTGELFF.

The gene calls are TRBV2 and TRBJ1-5; 9 bases match TRBD1. The CDR3 spans 13 residues. Trimming cost V 5 bases and J 9 bases; bases outside gene matches: 5. CDR1 is SNHLY and CDR2 is FYNNEI in the germline V gene. CDR3: CASSTTGGRPQHF. The CDR3 DNA reads as TGTGCCAGCAGTACCACAGGGGGCAGGCCCCAGCATTTT.

The rearrangement uses TRBV5-4 and TRBJ1-1; D is undetermined. The V end lost 5 bases, the J end lost 2 bases, and 13 bases lay between the germline ends. Germline lookup yields CDR1 SGHNT and CDR2 YYREEE (reference sequence). The CDR3 totals 14 residues. The CDR3 nucleotides read TGTGCCAGCAGGGTGGCGGCCAGCAACACTGAAGCTTTCTTT. This gives the protein CASRVAASNTEAFF.

V is TRBV12-3 or TRBV12-4 and J is TRBJ1-2; TRBD1 agrees at 10 bases. Trimming took 6 bases from V and 8 from J; bases not matched to a gene: 6. The length of the CDR3 is 13 residues. CDR3 nucleotides: TGTGCCAGCAGCAAAGACAGGGGGCGAGGCTACACCTTC. It yields the protein CASSKDRGRGYTF.

V gene TRBV2 combines with J gene TRBJ1-5; the D is unclear. The V end was cut by 4 bases, the J end by 3 bases, with 7 bases between. This CDR3 has 13 amino acids. Germline loops: CDR1 SNHLY, CDR2 FYNNEI. CDR3 sequence (DNA): TGTGCCAGCAGTGGAGGAGCCAATCAGCCCCAGCATTTT. It yields the protein CASSGGANQPQHF.

The chain joins TRBV27 to TRBJ2-1, with TRBD1 as a possible D gene (6 bases). The germline V gene encodes CDR1 MNHEY and CDR2 SMNVEV (reference sequence). Between the trimmed V and J ends, which lost 3 bases and 8 bases, there was a span of 11 bases. The CDR3 consists of 13 residues. The CDR3 DNA is TGTGCCAGCAGTTTCATACAGGGATATGAGCAGTTCTTC. Its translation: CASSFIQGYEQFF.

This clone was detected only a few times. The chain couples TRBV11-3 to TRBJ2-7; 11 positions agree with TRBD2. The V gene end was trimmed by 5 bases and the J gene end by 6 bases; junction bases not matched to a gene: 9. CDR1 and CDR2 (germline): SGHNT, YENEEA. This CDR3 spans 15 amino acids. The CDR3 protein is CASSPGLADVTEQYF. CDR3 bases: TGTGCCAGCAGCCCGGGACTAGCGGACGTCACCGAGCAGTACTTC. The full variable domain, with the rest looked up from reference TRBV11-3 and TRBJ2-7, is EAGVVQSPRYKIIEKKQPVAFWCNPISGHNTLYWYLQNLGQGPELLIRYENEEAVDDSQLPKDRFSAERLKGVDSTLKIQPAELGDSAVYLCASSPGLADVTEQYFGPGTRLTVT.

The gene calls are TRBV28 and TRBJ2-6, with 8 bases that match TRBD1. Germline V gene sequence: CDR1 MDHEN, CDR2 SYDVKM. V was clipped by 5 bases and J by 3 bases; unmatched bases: 9. This CDR3 region has 17 residues. In nucleotides, the CDR3 is TGTGCCAGCAGTCCCGGGACAGGATTGATTGGGGCCAACGTCCTGACTTTC. Protein sequence: CASSPGTGLIGANVLTF. The full variable domain, its missing parts supplied by reference TRBV28 and TRBJ2-6, is DVKVTQSSRYLVKRTGEKVFLECVQDMDHENMFWYRQDPGLGLRLIYFSYDVKMKEKGDIPEGYSVSREKKERFSLILESASTNQTSMYLCASSPGTGLIGANVLTFGAGSRLTVL.

CDR3 protein: CASSQGRGGQGYTF. The CDR3 DNA sequence: TGCGCCAGCAGCCAAGGCCGCGGGGGGCAAGGCTACACCTTC. This sequence joins TRBV4-1 and TRBJ1-2; D is perhaps TRBD1 (6 bases). The CDR3 spans 14 residues. The V end was cut by 1 base, the J end by 8 bases, with 14 bases between. CDR1 MGHRA and CDR2 YSYEKL come from the germline V gene.

The chain employs TRBV7-8 and TRBJ1-5, with 10 bases aligning to TRBD1. Germline V gives CDR1 SGHVS, CDR2 FQNEAQ. This CDR3 has 15 amino acids. V was pared by 7 bases and J by 3 bases, with 6 bases of the junction left unmatched. The DNA of the CDR3 is TGTGCCAGCAACCCGACAGGGGGCAACAATCAGCCCCAGCATTTT. Residues: CASNPTGGNNQPQHF.

The chain uses TRBV5-4 and TRBJ1-4; 10 bases align to TRBD1. Germline V gene data show CDR1 as SGHNT and CDR2 as YYREEE (reference sequence). Germline trimming cut 0 bases from V and 12 bases from J; bases unmatched to any gene: 11. The CDR3 is 16 amino acids. This chain's CDR3 is CASSLAGRTGGDELFF. As DNA, the CDR3 is TGTGCCAGCAGCTTGGCCGGGAGGACAGGGGGGGACGAACTGTTTTTT. The full variable domain, completed using reference TRBV5-4 and TRBJ1-4, is ETGVTQSPTHLIKTRGQQVTLRCSSQSGHNTVSWYQQALGQGPQFIFQYYREEENGRGNFPPRFSGLQFPNYSSELNVNALELDDSALYLCASSLAGRTGGDELFFGSGTQLSVL.

This chain links TRBV7-2 with TRBJ2-3, with D hard to call. CDR1 is SGHTA, CDR2 FQGNSA, per germline. V lost 4 bases, J lost 2 bases, and 10 bases lay in between. The length of the CDR3 is 14 residues. CDR3 amino acids: CASSSLTYTDTQYF. CDR3 nucleotides: TGTGCCAGCAGCTCGCTGACTTACACAGATACGCAGTATTTT.

This rearrangement joins TRBV6-4 to TRBJ2-1; 8 bases match TRBD2. This CDR3 comprises 15 residues. V lost 7 bases, J lost 7 bases, and 12 bases stayed unmatched. Germline CDR1 reads MRHNA; CDR2 reads SNTAGT. CDR3 amino acids: CASKVAPGGYNEQFF. DNA for the CDR3: TGTGCCAGCAAAGTGGCGCCGGGAGGGTATAATGAGCAGTTCTTC.

The chain carries TRBV27 and TRBJ1-1; D is ambiguous. Germline CDR1 reads MNHEY; CDR2 reads SMNVEV (reference sequence). V gave up 6 bases and J gave up 6 bases, with 17 bases separating them. This CDR3 comprises 14 residues. CDR3 amino acids: CASRLGRESSEAFF. In DNA, the CDR3 is TGTGCCAGCAGGCTTGGGAGGGAATCTTCTGAAGCTTTCTTT.

This clone was seen a few times. Here the CDR3 reads CASSDGTVMNTEAFF. The CDR3 coding sequence is TGTGCCAGCAGCGACGGGACAGTCATGAACACTGAAGCTTTCTTT. V is TRBV28 and J is TRBJ1-1, with 7 bases fitting TRBD1. Unmatched junction bases numbered 7, after V lost 6 bases and J lost 0 bases. The germline gives CDR1 MDHEN, CDR2 SYDVKM. The CDR3 runs to 15 residues.